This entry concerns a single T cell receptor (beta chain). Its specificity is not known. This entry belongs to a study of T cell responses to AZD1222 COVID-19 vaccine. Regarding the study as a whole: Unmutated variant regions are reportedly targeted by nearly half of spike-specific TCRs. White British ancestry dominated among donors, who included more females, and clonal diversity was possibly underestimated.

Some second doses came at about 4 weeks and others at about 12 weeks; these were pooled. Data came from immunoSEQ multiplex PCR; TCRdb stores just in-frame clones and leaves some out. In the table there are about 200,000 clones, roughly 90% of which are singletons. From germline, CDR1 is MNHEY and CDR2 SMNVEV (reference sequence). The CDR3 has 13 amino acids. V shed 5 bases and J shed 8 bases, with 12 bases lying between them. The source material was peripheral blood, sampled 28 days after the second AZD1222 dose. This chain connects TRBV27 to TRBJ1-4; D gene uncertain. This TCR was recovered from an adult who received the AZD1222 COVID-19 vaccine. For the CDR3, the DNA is TGTGCCAGCAGTCGTAAGTTTGGGGAAAAACTGTTTTTT. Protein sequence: CASSRKFGEKLFF.